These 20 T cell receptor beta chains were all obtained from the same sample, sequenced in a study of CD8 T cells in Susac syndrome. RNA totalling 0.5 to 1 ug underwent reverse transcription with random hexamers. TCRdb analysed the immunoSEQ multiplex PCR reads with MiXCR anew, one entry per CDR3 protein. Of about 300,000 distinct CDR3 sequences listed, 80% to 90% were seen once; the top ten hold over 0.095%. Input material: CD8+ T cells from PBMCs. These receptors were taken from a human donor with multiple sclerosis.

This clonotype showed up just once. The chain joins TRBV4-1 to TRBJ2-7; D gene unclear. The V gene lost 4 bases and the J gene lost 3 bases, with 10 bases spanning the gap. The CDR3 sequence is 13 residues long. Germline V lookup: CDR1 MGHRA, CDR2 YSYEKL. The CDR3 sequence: CASSLRANYEQYF. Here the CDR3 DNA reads TGCGCCAGCAGCCTACGGGCCAACTACGAGCAGTACTTC.

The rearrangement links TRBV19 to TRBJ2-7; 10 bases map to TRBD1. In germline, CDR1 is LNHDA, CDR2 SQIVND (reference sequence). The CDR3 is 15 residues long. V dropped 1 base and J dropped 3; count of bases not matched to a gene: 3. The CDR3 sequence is CASSIGQGAGYEQYF. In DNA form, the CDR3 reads TGTGCCAGTAGTATAGGACAGGGGGCTGGCTACGAGCAGTACTTC. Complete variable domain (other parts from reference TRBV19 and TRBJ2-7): DGGITQSPKYLFRKEGQNVTLSCEQNLNHDAMYWYRQDPGQGLRLIYYSQIVNDFQKGDIAEGYSVSREKKESFPLTVTSAQKNPTAFYLCASSIGQGAGYEQYFGPGTRLTVT.

Here the CDR3 reads CASSSEQNQAFF. The DNA for the CDR3 is TGTGCCAGCAGCTCGGAACAGAATCAAGCTTTCTTT. V usage is TRBV7-9 and J usage is TRBJ1-1; no definite D call. Germline V gene lookup returns CDR1 SEHNR and CDR2 FQNEAQ (reference sequence). Trimming left V 4 bases short and J 9 bases short, with 12 bases between. There are 12 residues in the CDR3. Full variable domain (remainder filled in from reference TRBV7-9 and TRBJ1-1): DTGVSQNPRHKITKRGQNVTFRCDPISEHNRLYWYRQTLGQGPEFLTYFQNEAQLEKSRLLSDRFSAERPKGSFSTLEIQRTEQGDSAMYLCASSSEQNQAFFGQGTRLTVV.

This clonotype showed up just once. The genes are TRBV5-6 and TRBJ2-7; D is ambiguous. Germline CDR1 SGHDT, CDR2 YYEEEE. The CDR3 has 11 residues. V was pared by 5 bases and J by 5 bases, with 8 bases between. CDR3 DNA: TGTGCCAGCAGTTGGAGCAACGAGCAGTACTTC. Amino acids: CASSWSNEQYF.

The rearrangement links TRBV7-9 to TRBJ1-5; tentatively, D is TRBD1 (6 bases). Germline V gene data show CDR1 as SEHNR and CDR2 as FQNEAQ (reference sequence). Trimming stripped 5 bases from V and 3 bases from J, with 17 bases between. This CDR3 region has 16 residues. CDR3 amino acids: CASSREGGAFNQPQHF. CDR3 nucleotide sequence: TGTGCCAGCAGCCGCGAGGGGGGCGCTTTCAATCAGCCCCAGCATTTT. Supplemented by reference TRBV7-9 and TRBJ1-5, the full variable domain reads DTGVSQNPRHKITKRGQNVTFRCDPISEHNRLYWYRQTLGQGPEFLTYFQNEAQLEKSRLLSDRFSAERPKGSFSTLEIQRTEQGDSAMYLCASSREGGAFNQPQHFGDGTRLSIL.

The CDR3 DNA is TGTGCCAGCAGTTTACAGCCACCTCGGGACTATGGCTACACCTTC. Amino acids: CASSLQPPRDYGYTF. V is TRBV28 and J is TRBJ1-2; D is unresolved. Trimming removed 2 bases at V and 3 bases at J, with 13 bases between. This CDR3 has 15 amino acids. Germline V lookup: CDR1 MDHEN, CDR2 SYDVKM.

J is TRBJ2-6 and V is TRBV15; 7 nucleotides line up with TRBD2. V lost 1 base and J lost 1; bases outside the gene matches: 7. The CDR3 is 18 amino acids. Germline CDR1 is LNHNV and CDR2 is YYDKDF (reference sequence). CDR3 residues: CATSRGRAGESGANVLTF. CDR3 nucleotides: TGTGCCACCAGCAGAGGACGGGCGGGGGAGTCTGGGGCCAACGTCCTGACTTTC.

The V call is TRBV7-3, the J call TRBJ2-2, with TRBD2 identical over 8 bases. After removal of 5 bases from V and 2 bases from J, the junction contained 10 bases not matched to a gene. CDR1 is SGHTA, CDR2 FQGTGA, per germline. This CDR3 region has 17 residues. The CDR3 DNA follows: TGTGCCAGCAGCCAAGACCCGGGACTAGAAAACACCGGGGAGCTGTTTTTT. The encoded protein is CASSQDPGLENTGELFF.

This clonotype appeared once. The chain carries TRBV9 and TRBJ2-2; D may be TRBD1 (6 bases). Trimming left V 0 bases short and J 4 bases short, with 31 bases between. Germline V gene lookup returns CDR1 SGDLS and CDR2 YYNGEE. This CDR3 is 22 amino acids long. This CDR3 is CASSVVPGDRSPLGAGTGELFF. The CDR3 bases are TGTGCCAGCAGCGTAGTTCCTGGTGACCGCTCGCCTCTGGGGGCCGGCACCGGGGAGCTGTTTTTT.

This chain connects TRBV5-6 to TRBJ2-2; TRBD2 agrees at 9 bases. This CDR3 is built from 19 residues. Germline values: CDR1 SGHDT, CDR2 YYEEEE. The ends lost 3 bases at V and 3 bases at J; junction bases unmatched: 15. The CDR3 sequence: CASSSPRGVAGADTGELFF. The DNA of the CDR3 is TGTGCCAGCAGCTCGCCCCGGGGAGTAGCGGGAGCGGACACCGGGGAGCTGTTTTTT.

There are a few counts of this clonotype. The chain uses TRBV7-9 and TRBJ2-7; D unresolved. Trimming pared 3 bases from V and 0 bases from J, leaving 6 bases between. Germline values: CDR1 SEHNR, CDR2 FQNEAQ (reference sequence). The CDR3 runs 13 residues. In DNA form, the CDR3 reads TGTGCCAGCAGCTTCCACAGCTCCTACGAGCAGTACTTC. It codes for CASSFHSSYEQYF.

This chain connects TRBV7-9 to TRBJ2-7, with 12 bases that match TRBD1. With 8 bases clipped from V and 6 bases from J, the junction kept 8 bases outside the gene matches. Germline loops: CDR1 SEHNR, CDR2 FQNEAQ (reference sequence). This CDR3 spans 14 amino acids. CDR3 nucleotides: TGTGCCAGCGTTTTGGGACAGGGGGCGGGCGAGCAGTACTTC. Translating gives CASVLGQGAGEQYF.

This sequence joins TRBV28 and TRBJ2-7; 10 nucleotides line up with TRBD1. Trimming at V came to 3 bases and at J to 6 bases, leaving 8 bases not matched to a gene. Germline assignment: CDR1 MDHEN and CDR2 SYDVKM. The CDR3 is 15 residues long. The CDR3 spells CASSFRQGAQGEQYF. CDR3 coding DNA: TGTGCCAGCAGTTTCAGACAGGGGGCGCAAGGCGAGCAGTACTTC.

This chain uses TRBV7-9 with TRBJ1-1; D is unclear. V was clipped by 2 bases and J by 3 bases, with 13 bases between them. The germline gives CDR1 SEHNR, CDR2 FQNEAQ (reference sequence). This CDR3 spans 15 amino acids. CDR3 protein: CASSLFRLRDTEAFF. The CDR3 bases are TGTGCCAGCAGCTTATTTCGGCTCCGGGACACTGAAGCTTTCTTT.

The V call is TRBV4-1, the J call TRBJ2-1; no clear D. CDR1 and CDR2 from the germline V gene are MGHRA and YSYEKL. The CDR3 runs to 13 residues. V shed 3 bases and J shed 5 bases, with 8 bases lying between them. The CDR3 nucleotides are TGCGCCAGCAGCCAGGGCCCGCACAATGAGCAGTTCTTC. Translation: CASSQGPHNEQFF.

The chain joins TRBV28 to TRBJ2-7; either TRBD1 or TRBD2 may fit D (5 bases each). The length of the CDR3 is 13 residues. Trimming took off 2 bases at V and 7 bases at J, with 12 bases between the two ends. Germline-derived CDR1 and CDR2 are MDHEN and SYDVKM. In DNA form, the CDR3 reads TGTGCCAGCAGTTTACACGGGACGAATGAGCAGTACTTC. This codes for CASSLHGTNEQYF.

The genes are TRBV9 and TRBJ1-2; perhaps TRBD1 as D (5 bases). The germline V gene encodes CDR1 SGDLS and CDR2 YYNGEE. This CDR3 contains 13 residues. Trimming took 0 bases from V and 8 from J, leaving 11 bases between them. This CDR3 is CASSVGDLWGYTF. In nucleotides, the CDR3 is TGTGCCAGCAGCGTAGGGGACCTTTGGGGCTACACCTTC.

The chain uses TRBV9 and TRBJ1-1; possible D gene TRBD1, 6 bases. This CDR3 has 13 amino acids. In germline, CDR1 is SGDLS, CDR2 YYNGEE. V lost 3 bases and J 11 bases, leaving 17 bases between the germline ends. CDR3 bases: TGTGCCAGCAGCGCCTCGTCCACAGGGTTTGCTTTCTTT. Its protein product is CASSASSTGFAFF.

The CDR3 DNA is TGTGCCAGCAGCGCTGGGGGCTACGAGCAGTACTTC. It encodes CASSAGGYEQYF. This rearrangement joins TRBV9 to TRBJ2-7, with D perhaps being TRBD1 or TRBD2 (5 bases each). Germline V gene lookup returns CDR1 SGDLS and CDR2 YYNGEE. The V end lost 3 bases, the J end lost 3 bases, and 7 bases lay between the germline ends. The CDR3 is made up of 12 amino acids.

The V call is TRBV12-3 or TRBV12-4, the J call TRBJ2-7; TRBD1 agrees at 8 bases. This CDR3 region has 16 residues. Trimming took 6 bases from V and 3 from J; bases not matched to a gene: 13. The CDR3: CASRAVGGQGFYEQYF. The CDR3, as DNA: TGTGCCAGCAGGGCAGTCGGAGGACAGGGTTTCTACGAGCAGTACTTC.